This T cell receptor beta chain was documented in a study of control samples from healthy donors and cancer patients (dated by TCRdb to about 2020). The CDR3 covers 16 residues, taking in both the cysteine and the phenylalanine. Solely the CDR3 DNA is kept, with 48 bases framed from the first base. V was cut back by 2 bases and J by 2 bases, leaving a gap of 15 bases between them. CDR1 and CDR2 were assigned from the germline V gene as SGHVS and FQNEAQ. The protocol used for the library was the immunoSEQ multiplex PCR assay. The clones in this table, taken by TCRdb from immuneACCESS, are in-frame only. Not every clone is retained; where verified, under half of the shortfall comes from an unresolved V gene, and the cause of the rest is unknown. This sample is represented by some 100,000 clones; 88% of them were singletons. The top ten clonotypes cover around an eighth of the sample. Points on this clone: Its antigen is unknown. Per-nucleotide qualities are absent, and no much larger clonotype sits a single base away.

This TCR was recovered from a man under 40 in good health. Sequenced input: blood. The chain joins TRBV7-8 to TRBJ2-5, with TRBD1 perhaps the D gene, on 5 matching bases. Read as DNA, the sequence is TGTGCCAGCAGCTTACACTCGACAGCACCTCAAGAGACCCAGTACTTC. Translated, this is CASSLHSTAPQETQYF.